These T cell receptor beta chains were read from a single sample in a study of blood T cell repertoires in COVID-19. Libraries were prepared by immunoSEQ multiplex PCR; TCRdb keeps only in-frame clonotypes and omits some of them. Found here are 90,000 or so clones, 75% to 90% of them singletons; the top ten hold approximately 7.2%. Sequencing was done on a sample of peripheral blood. The origin of the receptors is a man between 60 and 75 years old with acute or convalescent COVID-19. Both conserved end residues are part of each CDR3. A D gene is named only where the DNA matches it firmly. The size of a clone is reported for some rows only, either as once, few or many, or as a class for expanded clones.

d_gene: .
abundance: .
j_gene: TRBJ1-1
v_gene: TRBV6-5
CDR3aa: CASSLATGGTEAFF
CDR3nt: TGTGCCAGCAGTTTAGCTACGGGAGGCACTGAAGCTTTCTTT

d_gene: TRBD2
abundance: .
j_gene: TRBJ2-7
v_gene: TRBV6-5
CDR3aa: CASGLAGSYEQYF
CDR3nt: TGTGCCAGCGGGCTAGCGGGGTCCTACGAGCAGTACTTC

d_gene: .
abundance: .
j_gene: TRBJ1-6
v_gene: TRBV20-1
CDR3aa: CSASGAGRDSPLHF
CDR3nt: TGCAGTGCTAGTGGGGCAGGCCGAGATTCACCCCTCCACTTT

d_gene: .
abundance: .
j_gene: TRBJ1-1
v_gene: TRBV7-8
CDR3aa: CASSLLMNTEAFF
CDR3nt: TGTGCCAGCAGCTTACTAATGAACACTGAAGCTTTCTTT

d_gene: TRBD1
abundance: once
j_gene: TRBJ1-2
v_gene: TRBV18
CDR3aa: CASSPGQGGVYGYTF
CDR3nt: TGTGCCAGCTCACCCGGACAGGGGGGGGTTTATGGCTACACCTTC

d_gene: .
abundance: .
j_gene: TRBJ1-4
v_gene: TRBV6-5
CDR3aa: CASLRGATNEKLFF
CDR3nt: TGTGCCAGCCTGCGGGGTGCAACTAATGAAAAACTGTTTTTT

d_gene: TRBD2
abundance: .
j_gene: TRBJ2-1
v_gene: TRBV5-1
CDR3aa: CASSSGGASYNEQFF
CDR3nt: TGCGCCAGCAGCTCCGGGGGGGCATCCTACAATGAGCAGTTCTTC

d_gene: .
abundance: .
j_gene: TRBJ1-4
v_gene: TRBV19
CDR3aa: CASNWGGINEKLFF
CDR3nt: TGTGCCAGCAATTGGGGCGGAATTAATGAAAAACTGTTTTTT

d_gene: .
abundance: .
j_gene: TRBJ1-1
v_gene: TRBV11-2
CDR3aa: CASSLNRYTEAFF
CDR3nt: TGTGCCAGCAGCTTAAACAGATACACTGAAGCTTTCTTT

d_gene: TRBD2
abundance: .
j_gene: TRBJ2-7
v_gene: TRBV6-5
CDR3aa: CASVKGGRYEQYF
CDR3nt: TGTGCCAGTGTGAAGGGAGGGCGCTACGAGCAGTACTTC

d_gene: TRBD1
abundance: .
j_gene: TRBJ2-2
v_gene: TRBV9
CDR3aa: CASSVATGQGAKETGELFF
CDR3nt: TGTGCCAGCAGCGTAGCTACTGGACAGGGGGCTAAAGAGACCGGGGAGCTGTTTTTT

d_gene: TRBD1
abundance: .
j_gene: TRBJ1-1
v_gene: TRBV6-1
CDR3aa: CASSEMLGTGVTEAFF
CDR3nt: TGTGCCAGCAGTGAAATGTTGGGGACAGGGGTAACTGAAGCTTTCTTT

d_gene: .
abundance: .
j_gene: TRBJ1-2
v_gene: TRBV19
CDR3aa: CASSPTETTVRGYTF
CDR3nt: TGTGCCAGTAGCCCTACAGAGACGACGGTCAGAGGCTACACCTTC

d_gene: TRBD1
abundance: .
j_gene: TRBJ2-7
v_gene: TRBV9
CDR3aa: CASSVGFGTGGVDEQYF
CDR3nt: TGTGCCAGCAGCGTAGGATTTGGGACAGGGGGCGTCGACGAGCAGTACTTC

d_gene: TRBD2
abundance: once
j_gene: TRBJ2-7
v_gene: TRBV7-3
CDR3aa: CASSPDPGGLPYEQYF
CDR3nt: TGTGCCAGCAGCCCCGACCCGGGAGGTCTACCCTACGAGCAGTACTTC

d_gene: .
abundance: .
j_gene: TRBJ1-5
v_gene: TRBV19
CDR3aa: CASSILGQGNQPQHF
CDR3nt: TGTGCCAGTAGTATTTTGGGGCAGGGGAATCAGCCCCAGCATTTT

d_gene: TRBD1
abundance: .
j_gene: TRBJ1-1
v_gene: TRBV6-6
CDR3aa: CASSYDRANTEAFF
CDR3nt: TGTGCCAGCAGTTACGACAGGGCGAACACTGAAGCTTTCTTT

d_gene: TRBD1
abundance: .
j_gene: TRBJ2-1
v_gene: TRBV11-1
CDR3aa: CASSRRDRKYNEQFF
CDR3nt: TGTGCCAGCAGCCGACGGGACAGGAAGTACAATGAGCAGTTCTTC

d_gene: TRBD1
abundance: .
j_gene: TRBJ2-5
v_gene: TRBV23-1
CDR3aa: CASSQITGGWLQETQYF
CDR3nt: TGCGCCAGCAGTCAAATAACAGGGGGATGGCTCCAAGAGACCCAGTACTTC

d_gene: .
abundance: .
j_gene: TRBJ1-1
v_gene: TRBV7-2
CDR3aa: CASSLGGGGAYAFF
CDR3nt: TGTGCCAGCAGCTTAGGTGGAGGGGGGGCTTATGCTTTCTTT

d_gene: TRBD2
abundance: once
j_gene: TRBJ2-1
v_gene: TRBV9
CDR3aa: CASSVRREGPLGNEQFF
CDR3nt: TGTGCCAGCAGCGTTCGGCGGGAGGGCCCACTCGGGAATGAGCAGTTCTTC

d_gene: .
abundance: .
j_gene: TRBJ1-2
v_gene: TRBV2
CDR3aa: CASSELTRYGYTF
CDR3nt: TGTGCCAGCAGTGAATTAACCAGATATGGCTACACCTTC

d_gene: TRBD1
abundance: .
j_gene: TRBJ2-7
v_gene: TRBV7-6
CDR3aa: CASSLVAAGQGSLYEQYF
CDR3nt: TGTGCCAGCAGCTTAGTAGCTGCCGGACAGGGTTCACTCTACGAGCAGTACTTC

d_gene: TRBD2
abundance: .
j_gene: TRBJ2-1
v_gene: TRBV15
CDR3aa: CATSRDRAGDEQFF
CDR3nt: TGTGCCACCAGCAGAGATAGAGCGGGGGATGAGCAGTTCTTC

d_gene: .
abundance: .
j_gene: TRBJ1-1
v_gene: TRBV5-4
CDR3aa: CASSLDYLQAFF
CDR3nt: TGTGCCAGCAGCTTGGATTACCTACAAGCTTTCTTT

d_gene: TRBD1
abundance: once
j_gene: TRBJ1-6
v_gene: TRBV7-3
CDR3aa: CASSFEDRGSNSPLHF
CDR3nt: TGTGCCAGCAGCTTCGAGGACAGGGGGAGTAATTCACCCCTCCACTTT

d_gene: TRBD1
abundance: .
j_gene: TRBJ1-2
v_gene: TRBV18
CDR3aa: CASSPDRGDYGYTF
CDR3nt: TGTGCCAGCTCTCCGGACAGGGGCGACTATGGCTACACCTTC

d_gene: .
abundance: few
j_gene: TRBJ2-3
v_gene: TRBV9
CDR3aa: CASSVALHGGTDTQYF
CDR3nt: TGTGCCAGCAGCGTAGCTTTGCACGGAGGCACAGATACGCAGTATTTT

d_gene: .
abundance: .
j_gene: TRBJ1-5
v_gene: TRBV12-1
CDR3aa: CASSFFSRGISNQPQHF
CDR3nt: TGTGCCAGCAGCTTTTTTAGCAGGGGAATTAGCAATCAGCCCCAGCATTTT

d_gene: .
abundance: .
j_gene: TRBJ1-3
v_gene: TRBV7-5
CDR3aa: CARSLVGTGSISGNTIYF
CDR3nt: .

d_gene: TRBD1
abundance: .
j_gene: TRBJ1-1
v_gene: TRBV6-1
CDR3aa: CASSEVGQGRTEAFF
CDR3nt: TGTGCCAGCAGTGAAGTGGGACAGGGACGGACTGAAGCTTTCTTT

d_gene: TRBD1
abundance: .
j_gene: TRBJ2-7
v_gene: TRBV27
CDR3aa: CASSLVRTGYSYEQYF
CDR3nt: TGTGCCAGCAGCTTGGTGCGGACAGGATATTCCTACGAGCAGTACTTC

d_gene: .
abundance: .
j_gene: TRBJ2-3
v_gene: TRBV5-1
CDR3aa: CASSFDRSTDTQYF
CDR3nt: TGCGCCAGCAGCTTTGACAGGTCTACAGATACGCAGTATTTT

d_gene: .
abundance: .
j_gene: TRBJ1-2
v_gene: TRBV5-1
CDR3aa: CASSLEAGANYGYTF
CDR3nt: TGCGCCAGCAGCTTGGAGGCAGGGGCAAACTATGGCTACACCTTC

d_gene: TRBD2
abundance: .
j_gene: TRBJ2-2
v_gene: TRBV6-2/TRBV6-3
CDR3aa: CASSRTSGTTGELFF
CDR3nt: TGTGCCAGCAGCAGAACTAGCGGCACCACCGGGGAGCTGTTTTTT

d_gene: .
abundance: .
j_gene: TRBJ2-3
v_gene: TRBV4-3
CDR3aa: CASSQDFQGTDTQYF
CDR3nt: TGCGCCAGCAGCCAAGACTTCCAGGGCACAGATACGCAGTATTTT

d_gene: .
abundance: few
j_gene: TRBJ2-2
v_gene: TRBV5-6
CDR3aa: CASSFIGAIDGELFF
CDR3nt: TGTGCCAGCAGCTTCATTGGGGCTATAGATGGGGAGCTGTTTTTT

d_gene: TRBD1
abundance: .
j_gene: TRBJ1-6
v_gene: TRBV19
CDR3aa: CASSPGTVNSPLHF
CDR3nt: TGTGCCAGTAGTCCCGGGACAGTAAATTCACCCCTCCACTTT

d_gene: TRBD1
abundance: .
j_gene: TRBJ1-4
v_gene: TRBV15
CDR3aa: CATSDRVTNEKLFF
CDR3nt: TGTGCCACCAGCGACAGGGTTACTAATGAAAAACTGTTTTTT

d_gene: .
abundance: .
j_gene: TRBJ2-2
v_gene: TRBV7-9
CDR3aa: CASSHYTGELFF
CDR3nt: TGTGCCAGCAGCCATTACACCGGGGAGCTGTTTTTT

d_gene: .
abundance: .
j_gene: TRBJ1-6
v_gene: TRBV5-1
CDR3aa: CASSLDRALNSPLHF
CDR3nt: TGCGCCAGCAGCTTGGACAGGGCCCTTAATTCACCCCTCCACTTT

d_gene: .
abundance: .
j_gene: TRBJ2-1
v_gene: TRBV9
CDR3aa: CASSQPGAINEQFF
CDR3nt: TGTGCCAGCAGCCAACCGGGAGCAATAAATGAGCAGTTCTTC

d_gene: TRBD2
abundance: .
j_gene: TRBJ2-7
v_gene: TRBV10-1
CDR3aa: CASSDGLAGIYEQYF
CDR3nt: TGCGCCAGCAGTGATGGCCTAGCGGGAATTTACGAGCAGTACTTC

d_gene: .
abundance: .
j_gene: TRBJ2-5
v_gene: TRBV5-1
CDR3aa: CASSLGAGRVQETQYF
CDR3nt: TGCGCCAGCAGCTTGGGGGCGGGGCGGGTCCAAGAGACCCAGTACTTC

d_gene: .
abundance: once
j_gene: TRBJ1-1
v_gene: TRBV5-6
CDR3aa: CASNKIRANTEAFF
CDR3nt: TGTGCCAGCAACAAAATCAGGGCGAACACTGAAGCTTTCTTT

d_gene: TRBD1
abundance: .
j_gene: TRBJ2-5
v_gene: TRBV7-2
CDR3aa: CASSSRTGRETQYF
CDR3nt: TGTGCCAGCAGCTCCAGGACAGGGAGGGAGACCCAGTACTTC

d_gene: TRBD1
abundance: .
j_gene: TRBJ1-2
v_gene: TRBV4-3
CDR3aa: CASSQAPTGEFGYTF
CDR3nt: TGCGCCAGCAGCCAAGCCCCTACAGGGGAATTTGGCTACACCTTC

d_gene: .
abundance: .
j_gene: TRBJ1-5
v_gene: TRBV30
CDR3aa: CAWSVGGQPQHF
CDR3nt: TGTGCCTGGAGTGTAGGAGGTCAGCCCCAGCATTTT

d_gene: TRBD1
abundance: .
j_gene: TRBJ2-5
v_gene: TRBV14
CDR3aa: CASSQVGQGVRETQYF
CDR3nt: TGTGCCAGCAGCCAAGTAGGGCAGGGGGTCCGGGAGACCCAGTACTTC

d_gene: TRBD1
abundance: .
j_gene: TRBJ1-5
v_gene: TRBV27
CDR3aa: CASSLGTDSNQPQHF
CDR3nt: TGTGCCAGCAGTTTAGGGACAGATTCCAATCAGCCCCAGCATTTT

d_gene: .
abundance: once
j_gene: TRBJ1-6
v_gene: TRBV7-2
CDR3aa: CASQGQSVNSPLHF
CDR3nt: TGTGCCAGTCAGGGGCAGAGTGTTAATTCACCCCTCCACTTT

d_gene: TRBD2
abundance: .
j_gene: TRBJ2-3
v_gene: TRBV4-1
CDR3aa: CASSQILLAGGGADTQYF
CDR3nt: TGCGCCAGCAGCCAAATCCTTTTAGCGGGAGGTGGCGCAGATACGCAGTATTTT

d_gene: .
abundance: .
j_gene: TRBJ2-7
v_gene: TRBV7-2
CDR3aa: CASSLSVRASYEQYF
CDR3nt: TGTGCCAGCAGCTTATCTGTCAGGGCCTCCTACGAGCAGTACTTC

d_gene: .
abundance: .
j_gene: TRBJ2-5
v_gene: TRBV29-1
CDR3aa: CSAAVQGLETQYF
CDR3nt: TGCAGCGCCGCCGTCCAGGGCCTTGAGACCCAGTACTTC

d_gene: .
abundance: .
j_gene: TRBJ1-1
v_gene: TRBV5-6
CDR3aa: CASSLNSVDPERRGAFF
CDR3nt: TGTGCCAGCAGCTTGAATAGTGTAGATCCCGAGCGACGGGGGGCTTTCTTT

d_gene: TRBD1
abundance: .
j_gene: TRBJ2-7
v_gene: TRBV27
CDR3aa: CASRSLQGALYEQYF
CDR3nt: TGTGCCAGCAGATCACTACAGGGGGCCTTATACGAGCAGTACTTC

d_gene: .
abundance: .
j_gene: TRBJ1-1
v_gene: TRBV7-9
CDR3aa: CASSLATDINSGTEAFF
CDR3nt: TGTGCCAGCAGCTTAGCCACCGACATCAACTCCGGCACTGAAGCTTTCTTT